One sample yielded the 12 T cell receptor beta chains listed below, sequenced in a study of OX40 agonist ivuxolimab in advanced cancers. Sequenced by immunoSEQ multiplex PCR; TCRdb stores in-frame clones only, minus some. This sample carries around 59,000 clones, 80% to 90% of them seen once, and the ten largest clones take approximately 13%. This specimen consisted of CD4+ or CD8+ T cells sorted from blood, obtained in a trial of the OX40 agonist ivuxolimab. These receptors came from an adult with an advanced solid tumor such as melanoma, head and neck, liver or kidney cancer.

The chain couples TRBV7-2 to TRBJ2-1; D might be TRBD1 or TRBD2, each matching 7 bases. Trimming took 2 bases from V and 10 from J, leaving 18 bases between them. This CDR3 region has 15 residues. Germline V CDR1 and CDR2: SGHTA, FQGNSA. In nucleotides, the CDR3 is TGTGCCAGCAGCTTATGGGAGGGGGCTCATGAAGAGCAGTTCTTC. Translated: CASSLWEGAHEEQFF.

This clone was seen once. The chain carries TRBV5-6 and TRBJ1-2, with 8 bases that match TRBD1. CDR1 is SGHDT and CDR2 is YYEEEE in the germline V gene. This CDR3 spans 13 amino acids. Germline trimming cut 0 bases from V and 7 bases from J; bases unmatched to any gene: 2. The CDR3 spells CASSLGQGTGYTF. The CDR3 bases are TGTGCCAGCAGCTTGGGACAGGGGACTGGCTACACCTTC.

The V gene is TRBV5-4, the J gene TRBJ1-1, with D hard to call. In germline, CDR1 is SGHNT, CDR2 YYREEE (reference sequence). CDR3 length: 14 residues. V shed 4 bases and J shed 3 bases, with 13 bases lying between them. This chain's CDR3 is CASSGVAADTEAFF. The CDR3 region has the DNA TGTGCCAGCAGCGGGGTGGCAGCCGACACTGAAGCTTTCTTT.

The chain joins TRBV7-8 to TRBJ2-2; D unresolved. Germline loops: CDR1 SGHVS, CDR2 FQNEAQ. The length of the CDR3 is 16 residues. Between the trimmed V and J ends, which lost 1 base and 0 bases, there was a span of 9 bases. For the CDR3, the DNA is TGTGCCAGCAGCTTAGAAAGGGCGGCGAACACCGGGGAGCTGTTTTTT. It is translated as CASSLERAANTGELFF.

CDR3 DNA sequence: TGTGCCAGCAGCTTACATTGGGGAGAGGGTCAGCCCCAGCATTTT. It encodes CASSLHWGEGQPQHF. V gene TRBV7-2 combines with J gene TRBJ1-5; D is ambiguous. The CDR3 has 15 amino acids. Germline V gene sequence: CDR1 SGHTA, CDR2 FQGNSA. Between the trimmed V and J ends, which lost 2 bases and 6 bases, there was a span of 14 bases.

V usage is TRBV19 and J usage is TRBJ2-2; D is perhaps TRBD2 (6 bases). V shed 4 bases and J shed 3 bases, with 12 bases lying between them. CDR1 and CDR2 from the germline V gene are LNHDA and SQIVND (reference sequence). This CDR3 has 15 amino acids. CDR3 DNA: TGTGCCAGTAGTAAGGAGGGCGCGGACACCGGGGAGCTGTTTTTT. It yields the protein CASSKEGADTGELFF.

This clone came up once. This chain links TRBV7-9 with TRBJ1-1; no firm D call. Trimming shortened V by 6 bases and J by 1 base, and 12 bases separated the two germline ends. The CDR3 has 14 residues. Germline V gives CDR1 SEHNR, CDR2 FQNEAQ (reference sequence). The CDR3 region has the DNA TGTGCCAGCAGGTCGGGAAGGTCGAACACTGAAGCTTTCTTT. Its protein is CASRSGRSNTEAFF. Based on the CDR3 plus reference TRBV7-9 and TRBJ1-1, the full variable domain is DTGVSQNPRHKITKRGQNVTFRCDPISEHNRLYWYRQTLGQGPEFLTYFQNEAQLEKSRLLSDRFSAERPKGSFSTLEIQRTEQGDSAMYLCASRSGRSNTEAFFGQGTRLTVV.

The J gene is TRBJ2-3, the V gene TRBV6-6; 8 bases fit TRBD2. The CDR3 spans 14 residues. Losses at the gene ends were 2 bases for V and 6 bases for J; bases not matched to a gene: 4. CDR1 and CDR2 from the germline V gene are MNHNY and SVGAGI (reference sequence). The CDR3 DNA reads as TGTGCCAGCAGTTACACTGCGGGAGGTGATACGCAGTATTTT. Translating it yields CASSYTAGGDTQYF.

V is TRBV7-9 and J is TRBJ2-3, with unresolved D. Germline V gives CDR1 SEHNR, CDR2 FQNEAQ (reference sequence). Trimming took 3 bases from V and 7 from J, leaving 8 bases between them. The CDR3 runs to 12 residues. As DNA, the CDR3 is TGTGCCAGCAGCTTCCTGCGATATACGCAGTATTTT. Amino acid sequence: CASSFLRYTQYF.

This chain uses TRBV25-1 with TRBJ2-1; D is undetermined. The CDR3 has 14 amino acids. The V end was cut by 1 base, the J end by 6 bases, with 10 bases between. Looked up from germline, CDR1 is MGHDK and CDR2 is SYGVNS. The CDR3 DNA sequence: TGTGCCAGCAGTGAATGGACCGCTAGCAATGAGCAGTTCTTC. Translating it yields CASSEWTASNEQFF.

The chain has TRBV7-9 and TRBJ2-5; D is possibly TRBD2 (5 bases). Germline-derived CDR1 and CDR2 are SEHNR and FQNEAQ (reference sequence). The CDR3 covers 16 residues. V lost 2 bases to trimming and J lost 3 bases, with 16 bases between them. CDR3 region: CASSLKRELEKETQYF. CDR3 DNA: TGTGCCAGCAGCTTAAAGAGGGAGTTAGAGAAAGAGACCCAGTACTTC.

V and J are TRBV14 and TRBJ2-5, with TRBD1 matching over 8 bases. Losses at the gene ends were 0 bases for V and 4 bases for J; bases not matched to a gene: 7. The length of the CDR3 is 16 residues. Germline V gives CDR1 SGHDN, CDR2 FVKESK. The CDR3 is CASSQDPGGGGETQYF. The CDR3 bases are TGTGCCAGCAGCCAAGATCCAGGGGGCGGCGGAGAGACCCAGTACTTC. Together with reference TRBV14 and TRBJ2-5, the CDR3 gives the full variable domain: EAGVTQFPSHSVIEKGQTVTLRCDPISGHDNLYWYRRVMGKEIKFLLHFVKESKQDESGMPNNRFLAERTGGTYSTLKVQPAELEDSGVYFCASSQDPGGGGETQYFGPGTRLLVL.